These T cell receptor beta chains were read from a single sample in a study of T-cell memory formation after mild COVID-19. TCRdb passed the 5' RACE reads through MiXCR, listing each CDR3 protein once. The sample shows hundreds of thousands of distinct CDR3 sequences, roughly 15% of them seen only once. The sequenced material came from PBMCs or a T cell subset sorted from them (not recorded which). These receptors were obtained from a man in his late teens or twenties who had mild COVID-19 (a few samples of this study predate the infection). Cell type and time point are not known. CDR3s include the opening cysteine and the closing phenylalanine or tryptophan. A D gene is named only where the DNA matches it firmly. A row's size may be missing; if present it is once, few, many or a size class.

V gene	clone size	J gene	D gene	CDR3 protein	CDR3 DNA
TRBV5-5	.	TRBJ1-1	TRBD1	CASSSRTGRNTEAFF	TGTGCCAGCAGCTCGCGGACAGGACGGAACACTGAAGCTTTCTTT
TRBV12-3/TRBV12-4	.	TRBJ2-5	.	CASSYGQPSAETQYF	TGTGCCAGCAGTTATGGACAGCCCTCAGCGGAGACCCAGTACTTC
TRBV5-5	.	TRBJ1-5	.	CASSFGAGRFNQPQHF	TGTGCCAGCAGCTTTGGGGCAGGGAGGTTTAATCAGCCCCAGCATTTT
TRBV3-1	.	TRBJ2-5	TRBD2	CASSHFTSGGARETQYF	TGTGCCAGCAGTCACTTCACTAGCGGGGGGGCACGAGAGACCCAGTACTTC
TRBV5-5	few	TRBJ1-4	.	CASSSKPRFEKLFF	TGTGCCAGCAGCTCCAAGCCCAGGTTTGAAAAACTGTTTTTT
TRBV4-3	few	TRBJ1-4	TRBD1	CASSQDPEGTDNNEKLFF	TGCGCCAGCAGCCAAGATCCGGAGGGGACAGATAATAATGAAAAACTGTTTTTT
TRBV6-5	.	TRBJ2-2	TRBD2	CASSPWRGVTGELFF	TGTGCCAGCAGTCCCTGGCGGGGGGTCACCGGGGAGCTGTTTTTT
TRBV3-1	.	TRBJ1-1	TRBD1	CASSQVDRVRFHTEAFF	TGTGCCAGCAGCCAAGTTGACAGGGTTCGTTTCCACACTGAAGCTTTCTTT
TRBV28	.	TRBJ1-6	.	CASSLQGSDNSPLHF	TGTGCCAGCAGTCTCCAGGGGTCCGATAATTCACCCCTCCACTTT
TRBV7-2	.	TRBJ2-3	.	CASSPGQGLTDTQYF	TGTGCCAGCAGCCCGGGGCAGGGACTCACAGATACGCAGTATTTT
TRBV10-2	.	TRBJ1-1	TRBD1	CASRAPQGGSTEAFF	TGCGCCAGCAGGGCTCCACAGGGGGGTAGCACTGAAGCTTTCTTT
TRBV5-5	.	TRBJ2-1	TRBD2	CASGRAGGSYNEQFF	TGTGCCAGCGGGAGAGCGGGGGGTAGCTACAATGAGCAGTTCTTC
TRBV4-1	few	TRBJ2-3	.	CASSQDPRTDTQYF	TGCGCCAGCAGCCAAGATCCAAGGACAGATACGCAGTATTTT
TRBV7-6	.	TRBJ2-1	.	CASSLGFAVEGQGFNEQFF	TGTGCCAGCAGCTTAGGGTTCGCCGTAGAGGGCCAAGGTTTCAATGAGCAGTTCTTC
TRBV11-3	.	TRBJ2-1	TRBD1	CASSQDRGHEQFF	TGTGCCAGCAGCCAGGACAGGGGTCATGAGCAGTTCTTC
TRBV29-1	many	TRBJ1-2	.	CSGEDGGGYTF	TGCAGCGGTGAAGACGGGGGAGGCTACACCTTC
TRBV12-3/TRBV12-4	few	TRBJ2-3	TRBD2	CATMKTSRSTDTQYF	TGTGCCACTATGAAGACTAGCAGGAGCACAGATACGCAGTATTTT
TRBV20-1	few	TRBJ1-5	.	CSAGSLHRLDQPQHF	TGCAGTGCTGGAAGCCTCCACCGGCTGGATCAGCCCCAGCATTTT
TRBV7-2	.	TRBJ2-3	.	CASSSPPSDTQYF	TGTGCCAGCAGCTCTCCCCCCTCAGATACGCAGTATTTT
TRBV20-1	.	TRBJ2-5	.	CSAGPGPPRQETQYF	TGCAGTGCTGGACCGGGCCCCCCGCGCCAAGAGACCCAGTACTTC
TRBV7-2	.	TRBJ2-1	.	CASSTGSYNEQFF	TGTGCCAGCAGCACGGGGTCGTACAATGAGCAGTTCTTC
TRBV6-5	few	TRBJ1-4	.	CASSYSGQTNEKLFF	TGTGCCAGCAGTTACTCAGGGCAAACTAATGAAAAACTGTTTTTT
TRBV7-2	few	TRBJ2-5	.	CASSFRAQGGETQYF	TGTGCCAGCAGCTTCCGGGCTCAGGGGGGAGAGACCCAGTACTTC